This T cell receptor beta chain is from a study of T cells in Graves' hyperthyroidism and ophthalmopathy. TCR beta CDR3 sequences were amplified from RNA transcripts. HTBI primers were used for first-round RT-PCR of the TCR CDR3. In TCRdb, the multiplex PCR reads were re-called with MiXCR into one record per CDR3 protein. The data show a few hundred thousand distinct CDR3 sequences, about 15% seen once. This clonotype has a count of ten or more. V lost 3 bases to trimming and J lost 7 bases; unmatched junction nucleotides: 10. The CDR3 sequence is 17 residues long. Germline assignment: CDR1 ENHRY and CDR2 SYGVKD.

The source material was blood. This clonotype was sampled from a woman aged 25 to 39 with Graves' ophthalmopathy. The chain carries TRBV10-3 and TRBJ2-1; TRBD1 matches 12 bases. The CDR3 sequence: CAISDRDRGRLGNEQFF. The CDR3 DNA reads TGTGCCATCAGTGACCGGGACAGGGGGCGTCTCGGTAATGAGCAGTTCTTC.